The 6 T cell receptor beta chains given below trace back to one sample, sequenced in a study of T-cell memory formation after mild COVID-19. MiXCR was run by TCRdb on the 5' RACE reads, yielding one entry per CDR3 protein. The sample carries some 43,000 distinct CDR3 sequences, roughly 6.1% recorded once. The specimen sequenced was PBMCs or a T cell subset sorted from them (not recorded which). The receptors derive from an adult who had mild COVID-19 (a few samples of this study predate the infection). Cell type and time point are not known.

This chain uses TRBV11-3 with TRBJ1-4; TRBD1 matches 7 bases. Germline loops: CDR1 SGHNT, CDR2 YENEEA. Germline trimming cut 5 bases from V and 5 bases from J; bases unmatched to any gene: 8. The CDR3 spans 15 residues. The CDR3 loop reads CASSLRQGGNEKLFF. The CDR3 nucleotides read TGTGCCAGCAGCCTACGACAGGGTGGGAATGAAAAACTGTTTTTT. Drawing the rest from reference TRBV11-3 and TRBJ1-4, the complete variable domain is EAGVVQSPRYKIIEKKQPVAFWCNPISGHNTLYWYLQNLGQGPELLIRYENEEAVDDSQLPKDRFSAERLKGVDSTLKIQPAELGDSAVYLCASSLRQGGNEKLFFGSGTQLSVL.

J is TRBJ2-3 and V is TRBV5-4; no definite D call. Germline V gives CDR1 SGHNT, CDR2 YYREEE (reference sequence). The CDR3 is 15 amino acids. Trimming took 1 base from V and 2 from J, leaving 11 bases between them. CDR3 sequence: CASSLKGSYTDTQYF. CDR3 nucleotides: TGTGCCAGCAGCTTGAAGGGCAGTTACACAGATACGCAGTATTTT.

V gene TRBV24-1 combines with J gene TRBJ2-1; perhaps TRBD2 as D (6 bases). Germline CDR1 and CDR2: KGHDR and SFDVKD. The CDR3 contains 13 residues. V shed 8 bases and J shed 6 bases, with 13 bases lying between them. The CDR3 here is CATKGTASNEQFF. The CDR3 nucleotides read TGTGCCACCAAGGGGACTGCTTCCAATGAGCAGTTCTTC.

V gene TRBV9 combines with J gene TRBJ2-3; 8 bases line up with TRBD2. The V and J ends lost 0 bases and 0 bases, in that order; junction bases with no gene match: 3. The CDR3 is 16 amino acids. In germline, CDR1 is SGDLS, CDR2 YYNGEE. The CDR3 is CASSVGTSPSTDTQYF. DNA of the CDR3: TGTGCCAGCAGCGTAGGGACTAGCCCGAGCACAGATACGCAGTATTTT.

The V gene is TRBV18, the J gene TRBJ1-1; D possibly corresponds to TRBD1 (6 bases). The CDR3 has 14 residues. V was shortened by 2 bases and J by 5 bases, with 12 bases between the two germline ends. Germline V gives CDR1 KGHSH, CDR2 LQKENI. CDR3 amino acids: CASSPTAQGTEAFF. The CDR3 coding sequence is TGTGCCAGCTCACCAACGGCACAGGGAACTGAAGCTTTCTTT. Together with reference TRBV18 and TRBJ1-1, the CDR3 gives the full variable domain: NAGVMQNPRHLVRRRGQEARLRCSPMKGHSHVYWYRQLPEEGLKFMVYLQKENIIDESGMPKERFSAEFPKEGPSILRIQQVVRGDSAAYFCASSPTAQGTEAFFGQGTRLTVV.

This clonotype was observed a handful of times. The rearrangement joins TRBV4-2 to TRBJ1-6; tentatively, D is TRBD1 (5 bases). CDR3 length: 14 residues. Trimming removed 0 bases at V and 9 bases at J, with 9 bases between. CDR1 is LGHNA and CDR2 is YNFKEQ in the germline V gene. For the CDR3, the DNA is TGTGCCAGCAGCCAAGATGGGGGGGTTTCACCCCTCCACTTT. It specifies CASSQDGGVSPLHF.